Listed here are 23 T cell receptor beta chains from one sample, sequenced in a study of tumor-infiltrating lymphocytes in primary liver carcinoma. They got blood RNA out of unsorted whole blood and also pulled out germline DNA. TCR beta cDNA was prepared out of roughly 0.45 ug total RNA by means of a constant-region primer. Libraries for TCR beta were built through three nested multiplex PCR rounds, which together made up a slightly modified ARM-PCR procedure. Each of the first two PCR rounds ran roughly 9 cycles with TRBV1-TRBV30 forward and C-beta reverse primers. TCRdb reprocessed the multiplex PCR reads with MiXCR, giving one entry per CDR3 protein. This sample has fewer than 400,000 distinct CDR3 sequences, with 65% found just once. What was sequenced was peripheral blood. The receptors originated from a man aged 35-49 years with primary liver carcinoma and hepatitis B virus infection.

The chain combines TRBV6-5 with TRBJ1-1; weak D call: TRBD1 (6 bases). The CDR3 loop spans 13 amino acids. V lost 11 bases, J lost 13 bases, and 26 bases lay in between. CDR1 and CDR2 from the germline V gene are MNHEY and SVGAGI. Here the CDR3 reads CASSRQARSLGFF. In DNA, the CDR3 is TGTGCCTCCTCGCGACAGGCAAGAAGCTTGGGTTTCTTT.

As concerns this clonotype: Germline and junction disagree at one end, which may indicate a read error. The chain joins TRBV5-1 to TRBJ2-3; 8 positions match TRBD2. The germline CDR1 and CDR2 sequences are SGHRS and YFSETQ. The CDR3 consists of 16 residues. In nucleotides, the CDR3 is TGCGCCAGCAGCTTAGGACTAGCCGGTCTCACAGATACTCAGTATTTT. Its protein is CASSLGLAGLTDTQYF.

The chain has TRBV4-1 and TRBJ1-5; tentative D call: TRBD1 (5 bases). This CDR3 region has 17 residues. The V gene lost 11 bases and the J gene lost 7 bases, with 30 bases spanning the gap. Germline loops: CDR1 MGHRA, CDR2 YSYEKL. The DNA of the CDR3 is TGCGCCGGCATCCCTCTGGGGGGAGGACAAACCGGACAGCCCCAGCATTTT. This sequence encodes CAGIPLGGGQTGQPQHF.

As regards this clonotype: A much larger clone lies one base from this, so it may be a read error. The chain employs TRBV29-1 and TRBJ1-4, with D uncertain. In germline, CDR1 is SQVTM, CDR2 ANQGSEA. This CDR3 spans 13 amino acids. The CDR3 spells CGVLTGFSEKLFF. For the CDR3, the DNA is TGCGGCGTGTTAACGGGCTTTAGTGAAAAACTGTTTTTT.

This clonotype has just a few counts. This chain connects TRBV12-3 or TRBV12-4 to TRBJ2-2; the D is unclear. The CDR3 length is 13 residues. V lost 2 bases, J lost 6 bases, and 7 bases lay in between. As DNA, the CDR3 is TGTGCCAGCAGTTTACAGTCGGCCGGGGAGCTGTTTTTT. This sequence encodes CASSLQSAGELFF.

As concerns this clonotype: Since a much larger clone is just one base distant, this may be a read error. This rearrangement joins TRBV6-5 to TRBJ2-1; 10 bases align to TRBD2. The CDR3 consists of 15 residues. CDR1 and CDR2 from the germline V gene are MNHEY and SVGAGI. Germline trimming cut 8 bases from V and 11 bases from J; bases unmatched to any gene: 15. In DNA form, the CDR3 reads TGTGCCAGCCATAGCGGGAGGCGGGTAGGCGGTAAGCAGTTCTTC. Translated, it gives CASHSGRRVGGKQFF.

Concerning this clonotype itself: This clone may be a read error of a much larger clone one base away. This chain connects TRBV6-5 to TRBJ2-7; 7 nucleotides align to TRBD1. V gave up 2 bases and J gave up 7 bases; unmatched junction bases: 11. This CDR3 has 15 residues. Germline V gene sequence: CDR1 MNHEY, CDR2 SVGAGI. CDR3 bases: TGTGCCAGCAGTTACCTGGGACAGAGTAACTCGGAGCAGTACTTC. It encodes CASSYLGQSNSEQYF.

This clonotype was seen a handful of times. J is TRBJ2-3 and V is TRBV5-1; 10 positions match TRBD2. The V gene's germline CDR1 is SGHRS and CDR2 YFSETQ. The CDR3 has 14 amino acids. V lost 6 bases and J lost 2; bases outside the gene matches: 3. The CDR3 bases are TGCGCCAGCACTGGACTAGCGGCCACAGATACGCAGTATTTT. Translated, it gives CASTGLAATDTQYF.

This clonotype was seen many times. J is TRBJ2-1 and V is TRBV7-9; D gene uncertain. CDR1 is SEHNR and CDR2 is FQNEAQ in the germline V gene (reference sequence). The V gene lost 3 bases and the J gene lost 5 bases, with 8 bases spanning the gap. This CDR3 spans 13 amino acids. The CDR3 spells CASSFPPDNEQFF. The CDR3 coding sequence is TGTGCCAGCAGCTTTCCCCCCGACAATGAGCAGTTCTTC.

A remark on this clonotype: A single base separates this from a much larger clone, so it may be a read error. The V gene is TRBV29-1, the J gene TRBJ2-3; D possibly corresponds to TRBD1 (5 bases). Germline lookup yields CDR1 SQVTM and CDR2 ANQGSEA. The V end lost 5 bases, the J end lost 1 base, and 13 bases lay between the germline ends. The CDR3 length is 14 residues. CDR3: CSVKVGVGTDTQYF. CDR3 DNA sequence: TGCAGCGTTAAGGTAGGGGTGGGCACAGATACGCAGTATTTT.

Note on this clonotype: The CDR3 carries no conserved terminal phenylalanine or tryptophan, so it likely arises from a read error. The CDR3 sequence: CASSTYQEAQYY. The CDR3 nucleotides read TGTGCCAGCAGCACGTACCAAGAGGCCCAGTACTAC. The V and J genes are TRBV11-2 and TRBJ2-5; D ambiguous. There are 12 residues in the CDR3. Germline-derived CDR1 and CDR2 are SGHAT and FQNNGV.

As to this clonotype: The germline gene is not matched at one end of the junction; a read error may be the cause. The V gene is TRBV5-8, the J gene TRBJ2-5; D is possibly TRBD1 or TRBD2 (5 bases each). The V gene's germline CDR1 is SGHTS and CDR2 YDEGEE. The length of the CDR3 is 14 residues. CDR3 sequence (DNA): TGTGCCAGCGGCTTCCGGGGCCTCCAAGAGACCCAGTACTTC. Residues: CASGFRGLQETQYF.

This rearrangement joins TRBV5-8 to TRBJ2-5; 12 nucleotides align to TRBD2. J gave up 2 bases and V 3 bases, and 2 bases lay outside the gene matches. The CDR3 is made up of 15 amino acids. Germline CDR1 SGHTS, CDR2 YDEGEE. CDR3 nucleotide sequence: TGTGCCAGCAGCTATGGGACTAGCGGGCAAGAGACCCAGTACTTC. Translating gives CASSYGTSGQETQYF.

This clonotype was seen only once. The junction differs from germline at one of its ends, possibly a read error. The chain carries TRBV5-1 and TRBJ1-1; 10 bases align to TRBD1. The germline V gene encodes CDR1 SGHRS and CDR2 YFSETQ. The CDR3 is 13 residues long. The CDR3 region has the DNA TGCGCCAGCAGCTTCCGGGACAGGGGCGGAGCTCTCTTT. Protein: CASSFRDRGGALF. Using reference TRBV5-1 and TRBJ1-1 for the parts outside the CDR3, the full variable domain is KAGVTQTPRYLIKTRGQQVTLSCSPISGHRSVSWYQQTPGQGLQFLFEYFSETQRNKGNFPGRFSGRQFSNSRSEMNVSTLELGDSALYLCASSFRDRGGALFGQGTRLTVV.

This clonotype was seen ten or more times. This rearrangement joins TRBV10-3 to TRBJ1-5; D might be TRBD1 (5 bases). The length of the CDR3 is 15 residues. V was pared by 10 bases and J by 2 bases, with 18 bases between. The germline V gene has CDR1 ENHRY and CDR2 SYGVKD. The CDR3 DNA follows: TGTGCCAGTCGTTCAGGGTTGGAGGGCAATCAGCCCCAGCATTTT. Translated, it gives CASRSGLEGNQPQHF.

Details on this clonotype: A junction boundary mismatches the germline segment, possibly from a read error. The chain employs TRBV11-2 and TRBJ2-5, with D maybe TRBD1 (5 bases). Germline assignment: CDR1 SGHAT and CDR2 FQNNGV. The CDR3 spans 14 residues. CDR3 region: CASSTNQGFETQYF. The DNA of the CDR3 is TGCGCCAGCAGCACAAACCAGGGTTTTGAGACCCAGTACTTC.

Remarks on this clonotype: This may be a read error, as it is one base from a much larger clone. The chain links TRBV11-2 to TRBJ2-5, with a possible D match to TRBD2 (6 bases). CDR3 length: 16 residues. Germline V CDR1 and CDR2: SGHAT, FQNNGV. V lost 10 bases and J lost 0, with 21 bases in between. The CDR3 region has the DNA TGTGCCAACAGATCCCGGGACTCGGCCCACCAAGAGACCCAGTACTTC. It yields the protein CANRSRDSAHQETQYF.

This clonotype was observed many times. The CDR3 does not end in the conserved phenylalanine or tryptophan, so this is likely a read error. Because the CDR3's place on the DNA is in doubt, the DNA is left out and the CDR3 is given as listed by TCRdb. The rearrangement uses TRBV29-1 and TRBJ2-7. Per germline, CDR1 SQVTM and CDR2 ANQGSEA. The CDR3 is made up of 11 amino acids, end residues included. Here the CDR3 reads CSVEDYGSVVI.

Note on this clonotype: The junction does not match germline at one end; this may be a read error. The chain combines TRBV5-1 with TRBJ2-1; TRBD2 matches at 10 bases. CDR1 is SGHRS, CDR2 YFSETQ, per germline. The CDR3 sequence is 14 residues long. The CDR3 DNA follows: TGCGCCGGCAGCTTTAGCGGGGGGTACAATGAGCAGTTCTTC. Protein product: CAGSFSGGYNEQFF.

As for this clonotype: Relative to the germline gene, one junction end is altered; a read error may explain this. The chain combines TRBV11-2 with TRBJ2-2; 8 bases match TRBD1. Germline CDR1 reads SGHAT; CDR2 reads FQNNGV. The CDR3 spans 14 residues. CDR3 residues: CASSYRGSPGELFF. In nucleotides, the CDR3 is TGTGCCAGTAGCTACAGGGGGTCCCCCGGGGAGCTGTTTTTT.

As regards this clonotype: A much larger clone lies a single base off, so this may be a read error. The CDR3 protein is CASSIQGATDTQYF. The CDR3 nucleotides read TGTGCCAGCAGTATACAGGGGGCAACAGATACGCAGTATTTT. The chain couples TRBV6-6 to TRBJ2-3; 9 nucleotides align to TRBD1. The germline CDR1 and CDR2 sequences are MNHNY and SVGAGI (reference sequence). The CDR3 sequence is 14 residues long. Trimming at V came to 5 bases and at J to 3 bases, leaving 3 bases not matched to a gene.

Turning to this clonotype: The conserved phenylalanine or tryptophan normally closing the CDR3 is absent here, so this likely arose from a read error. V and J are TRBV4-2 and TRBJ1-1; D gene ambiguous. This CDR3 has 16 amino acids. The V gene's germline CDR1 is LGHNA and CDR2 YNFKEQ. DNA for the CDR3: TGTGCCAGAAGCCAAGAGGTGGCCCGCATGAACACTGAAGCTTTCCTT. It encodes CARSQEVARMNTEAFL.

Note on this clonotype: A much larger clone is a single base away; this may be a read error. This chain connects TRBV6-2 or TRBV6-3 to TRBJ1-1; D is possibly TRBD1 (6 bases). The germline V and J ends were trimmed by 6 bases and 8 bases, with 13 bases remaining between them. This CDR3 spans 12 amino acids. CDR1 is MNHEY and CDR2 is SVGEGT in the germline V gene. The CDR3 nucleotides are TGTGCCAGCAGCCTGGGACAAACCGAAGCTTTCTTT. Translation gives CASSLGQTEAFF.